Below, one TCR beta chain is given with its context. These data come from a study of blood T cell repertoires in COVID-19. Study as a whole: Italy, Spain and the United States were the sources of the convalescent and acute COVID-19 samples. T cells, B-cell-depleted T cells, or PBMCs supplied cDNA or gDNA.

Trimming left V 2 bases short and J 7 bases short, with 9 bases between. CDR3 length: 13 amino acids. CDR1 and CDR2 (germline): SGHKS, YYEKEE (reference sequence). Sequencing used immunoSEQ multiplex PCR; TCRdb keeps in-frame clones, though not all of them. The sample yields fewer than 110,000 clones, about 90% seen once. The sequence came from a man aged 50-59 years with acute or convalescent COVID-19. This sequence joins TRBV5-5 and TRBJ2-2; TRBD1 is a possible D gene (5 bases). Sequenced material: peripheral blood. The CDR3 DNA follows: TGTGCCAGCAGCTTCCAGGGTTACGGGGAGCTGTTTTTT. As protein: CASSFQGYGELFF.